This T cell receptor (beta chain) comes out of a study of T-cell memory formation after mild COVID-19. Study information: The study found TCR clusters largely donor specific. The study, taken as a whole, reports: The study found contracting CD4+ clones mainly in CM and EM and contracting CD8+ clones in EMRA. The second-wave clones peaking on day 37 were not confirmed as SARS-CoV-2-specific.

This clonotype was counted a few times. The target antigen is unknown. TCRdb re-called the 5' RACE reads with MiXCR, one entry per CDR3 protein. This sample carries a few hundred thousand distinct CDR3 sequences, approximately 21% of them seen once, and the ten largest clones take 9.5% to 15%. Input material: PBMCs or a T cell subset sorted from them (not recorded which). The receptor's source is an adult woman who had mild COVID-19 (a few samples of this study predate the infection). Cell type and time point are not known.

The CDR3 DNA is TGTGCCAGCAGCCCCACAGGGGTAGAGCACACTGAAGCTTTCTTT. Translation gives CASSPTGVEHTEAFF. V is TRBV3-1 and J is TRBJ1-1; TRBD1 agrees at 7 bases. The CDR3 runs to 15 residues. CDR1 and CDR2 from the germline V gene are LGHDT and YNNKEL (reference sequence). The trim removed 4 bases at V and 3 bases at J, leaving 8 bases unmatched.